This is a list of T cell receptor beta chains from one sample in a study of CD8 T cells in Susac syndrome. MiXCR was run by TCRdb on the immunoSEQ multiplex PCR reads, yielding one entry per CDR3 protein. Found here are about 160,000 distinct CDR3 sequences, around 95% of them singletons; the top ten hold just over 0.13%. The material sequenced was CD4+ T cells from PBMCs. The source is a human donor in good health. The CDR3 runs from the conserved cysteine through the conserved F or W. D genes are given only for firm matches. A row's size may be missing; if present it is once, few, many or a size class.

J: TRBJ1-1
D: TRBD1
size: once
V: TRBV5-1
DNA: TGCGCCAGCAGTCCGGACGGGACAGGGGGGAACACTGAAGCTTTCTTT
CDR3: CASSPDGTGGNTEAFF

J: TRBJ1-4
D: NA
size: NA
V: TRBV15
DNA: TGTGCCACCAGCAGAGAAGGGGCAACTAATGAAAAACTGTTTTTT
CDR3: CATSREGATNEKLFF

J: TRBJ1-2
D: NA
size: NA
V: TRBV2
DNA: TGTGCCAGCAGTTGGGGCGGTGACTATGGCTACACCTTC
CDR3: CASSWGGDYGYTF

J: TRBJ1-3
D: NA
size: once
V: TRBV5-6
DNA: TGTGCCAGCAGCTTACCAGGACGGCGCTCTGGAAACACCATATATTTT
CDR3: CASSLPGRRSGNTIYF

J: TRBJ2-5
D: NA
size: NA
V: TRBV19
DNA: TGTGCCAGTAGTTCCGGGATCACTTCAGAGACCCAGTACTTC
CDR3: CASSSGITSETQYF

J: TRBJ1-3
D: NA
size: NA
V: TRBV12-3/TRBV12-4
DNA: TGTGCCAGCAGTTTAGAGGGGGGGAGCTCTGGAAACACCATATATTTT
CDR3: CASSLEGGSSGNTIYF

J: TRBJ2-7
D: NA
size: NA
V: TRBV2
DNA: TGTGCCAGCAGTGAATGGAGCGAGCAGTACTTC
CDR3: CASSEWSEQYF

J: TRBJ2-1
D: TRBD2
size: NA
V: TRBV7-3
DNA: TGTGCCAGCAGCTTAAAGGTAGCGGGGGGAAGAGGTGAGCAGTTCTTC
CDR3: CASSLKVAGGRGEQFF

J: TRBJ1-1
D: NA
size: NA
V: TRBV6-2/TRBV6-3
DNA: TGTGCCAGCAGTTACGGGGGGAACACTGAAGCTTTCTTT
CDR3: CASSYGGNTEAFF

J: TRBJ2-7
D: NA
size: NA
V: TRBV7-2
DNA: TGTGCCAGCAGCTCAAATCCAGGTTACGAGCAGTACTTC
CDR3: CASSSNPGYEQYF

J: TRBJ2-2
D: NA
size: NA
V: TRBV20-1
DNA: TGCAGTGCTAGAGTTGAGCTAGGGACCGGGGAGCTGTTTTTT
CDR3: CSARVELGTGELFF

J: TRBJ2-1
D: TRBD2
size: NA
V: TRBV18
DNA: TGTGCCAGCTCACCGACTAGCGGGGGGGTTAGCTCCTACAATGAGCAGTTCTTC
CDR3: CASSPTSGGVSSYNEQFF

J: TRBJ1-1
D: NA
size: NA
V: TRBV29-1
DNA: TGCAGCGTTGAACCGGGACGGGGGCCGAACACTGAAGCTTTCTTT
CDR3: CSVEPGRGPNTEAFF

J: TRBJ2-3
D: NA
size: NA
V: TRBV5-6
DNA: TGTGCCAGCAGCCCCCGGGGGGCCTTCGCTAGCACAGATACGCAGTATTTT
CDR3: CASSPRGAFASTDTQYF

J: TRBJ2-7
D: TRBD1
size: NA
V: TRBV5-4
DNA: TGTGCCAGCAGTAGAGGACAGGGCGGGCGGAACGAGCAGTACTTC
CDR3: CASSRGQGGRNEQYF

J: TRBJ2-2
D: TRBD2
size: NA
V: TRBV7-2
DNA: TGTGCCAGCAGCTTAAGCTGGCGGGGGGGAGCCGGGGAGCTGTTTTTT
CDR3: CASSLSWRGGAGELFF

J: TRBJ1-2
D: TRBD1
size: NA
V: TRBV20-1
DNA: TGCAGTGCCTCTCAGGGGGCGGGTGTGCTTGGCTACACCTTC
CDR3: CSASQGAGVLGYTF

J: TRBJ2-7
D: TRBD1
size: NA
V: TRBV19
DNA: TGTGCCAGTAGTACCTTGGGACAGGGGAGAAGAGGTGACCCGAGATCCTACGAGCAGTACTTC
CDR3: CASSTLGQGRRGDPRSYEQYF

J: TRBJ1-6
D: NA
size: NA
V: TRBV20-1
DNA: TGCAGTGCTTCGGTGACTCGGGGACCCCTCCACTTT
CDR3: CSASVTRGPLHF

J: TRBJ2-7
D: NA
size: NA
V: TRBV6-5
DNA: TGTGCCTCAAGGAGTCGGAGGTCCCTCTCCTACGAGCAGTACTTC
CDR3: CASRSRRSLSYEQYF

J: TRBJ2-1
D: TRBD2
size: NA
V: TRBV6-5
DNA: TGTGCCAGCAGTTACTCGCTTCCTAGCGGCCTCTACAATGAGCAGTTCTTC
CDR3: CASSYSLPSGLYNEQFF

J: TRBJ2-7
D: NA
size: NA
V: TRBV6-2/TRBV6-3
DNA: TGTGCCAGCAGTTACCAGACGACAGGCGAGCAGTACTTC
CDR3: CASSYQTTGEQYF

J: TRBJ2-1
D: NA
size: NA
V: TRBV7-8
DNA: TGTGCCAGCAGCTCCGGACAGTCCTCGTGGGGGTCCTTC
CDR3: CASSSGQSSWGSF

J: TRBJ2-5
D: TRBD1
size: NA
V: TRBV29-1
DNA: TGCAGCGCCCGGGACAGGGTTACGGAGACCCAGTACTTC
CDR3: CSARDRVTETQYF

J: TRBJ2-1
D: NA
size: NA
V: TRBV20-1
DNA: TGCAGTGCTCCGGGGGCGGGTTACAATGAGCAGTTCTTC
CDR3: CSAPGAGYNEQFF

J: TRBJ2-3
D: NA
size: NA
V: TRBV2
DNA: TGTGCCAGCAACCTCAGGGGCGCAGATACGCAGTATTTT
CDR3: CASNLRGADTQYF

J: TRBJ1-2
D: TRBD1
size: NA
V: TRBV29-1
DNA: TGCAGCACACCGACAGGGCTGGGCTATGGCTACACCTTC
CDR3: CSTPTGLGYGYTF

J: TRBJ2-2
D: NA
size: NA
V: TRBV3-1
DNA: TGTGCCAGCCGGACGGGCACCGGGGAGCTGTTTTTT
CDR3: CASRTGTGELFF

J: TRBJ1-3
D: NA
size: NA
V: TRBV7-6
DNA: TGTGCCAGCAGCTCTTTCGAGGACACCATATATTTT
CDR3: CASSSFEDTIYF

J: TRBJ1-2
D: TRBD1
size: NA
V: TRBV25-1
DNA: TGTGCCAGCAGTGAGGTCCGGGGACAGCACTATGGCTACACCTTC
CDR3: CASSEVRGQHYGYTF

J: TRBJ2-1
D: NA
size: NA
V: TRBV2
DNA: TGTGCCGGCAGCGAACAGGGAAATGAGCAGTTCTTC
CDR3: CAGSEQGNEQFF

J: TRBJ2-7
D: TRBD1
size: few
V: TRBV5-1
DNA: TGCGCCAGCAGCTTGGTGGTGACAGGGGCCGAGCAGTACTTC
CDR3: CASSLVVTGAEQYF

J: TRBJ2-5
D: NA
size: NA
V: TRBV18
DNA: TGTGCCAGCTCACCGTTATCCCAGGGGACTGAGACCCAGTACTTC
CDR3: CASSPLSQGTETQYF

J: TRBJ1-1
D: TRBD1
size: NA
V: TRBV6-5
DNA: TGTGCCAGCAGTTACTCCGGGACAGGGGGCGAGAACACTGAAGCTTTCTTT
CDR3: CASSYSGTGGENTEAFF

J: TRBJ2-1
D: NA
size: NA
V: TRBV11-2
DNA: TGTGCCAGCAGCTTAGATGGTGTACTTTACAATGAGCAGTTCTTC
CDR3: CASSLDGVLYNEQFF

J: TRBJ1-4
D: TRBD1
size: NA
V: TRBV6-5
DNA: TGTGCCAGCAGTGAGGGACAGGGGAATGAAAAACTGTTTTTT
CDR3: CASSEGQGNEKLFF

J: TRBJ1-1
D: NA
size: NA
V: TRBV29-1
DNA: TGCAGCGCCACAGGGCCTTTGAACACTGAAGCTTTCTTT
CDR3: CSATGPLNTEAFF

J: TRBJ1-2
D: NA
size: NA
V: TRBV20-1
DNA: TGCAGTGCTAACATAGGAGTCGGCTACACCTTC
CDR3: CSANIGVGYTF

J: TRBJ2-7
D: TRBD2
size: NA
V: TRBV4-2
DNA: TGTGCCAGCAGCCAAGGTGGTAGCGGGGGGGTTGAGCAGTACTTC
CDR3: CASSQGGSGGVEQYF

J: TRBJ2-6
D: NA
size: NA
V: TRBV5-6
DNA: TGTGCCAGCAGCTGGGTGGGGATCACAGGGGCCAACGTCCTGACTTTC
CDR3: CASSWVGITGANVLTF

J: TRBJ2-5
D: NA
size: NA
V: TRBV5-4
DNA: TGTGCCAGCAGCTTTGGTTCGGTCCAAGAGACCCAGTACTTC
CDR3: CASSFGSVQETQYF

J: TRBJ2-2
D: NA
size: NA
V: TRBV11-2
DNA: TGTGCCAGCAGCTTTGGGAACATACTAACCGGGGAGCTGTTTTTT
CDR3: CASSFGNILTGELFF

J: TRBJ2-1
D: NA
size: NA
V: TRBV5-4
DNA: TGTGCCAGCAGCTATACGAGCAACAATGAGCAGTTCTTC
CDR3: CASSYTSNNEQFF

J: TRBJ2-5
D: NA
size: once
V: TRBV2
DNA: TGTGCCAGCAGTGGACAGAGCCAAGAGACCCAGTACTTC
CDR3: CASSGQSQETQYF

J: TRBJ2-3
D: TRBD2
size: NA
V: TRBV20-1
DNA: TGCAGTGCTAGAGCGGGACTAGCGGCAGATACGCAGTATTTT
CDR3: CSARAGLAADTQYF

J: TRBJ1-5
D: TRBD1
size: NA
V: TRBV12-3/TRBV12-4
DNA: TGTGCCAGCAGTTTGACAGGGTTGAGCAATCAGCCCCAGCATTTT
CDR3: CASSLTGLSNQPQHF

J: TRBJ2-6
D: NA
size: NA
V: TRBV6-5
DNA: TGTGCCAGCAGTTACTCCCACAGGGTATGGCTTTCCTCTGGGGCCAACGTCCTGACTTTC
CDR3: CASSYSHRVWLSSGANVLTF

J: TRBJ1-2
D: NA
size: NA
V: TRBV15
DNA: TGTGCCACCAGCAGAGCCCACAGGGGCTACACCTTC
CDR3: CATSRAHRGYTF

J: TRBJ1-1
D: TRBD1
size: NA
V: TRBV19
DNA: TGTGCCAGTAGTCGACAGGGGGCCACTGAAGCTTTCTTT
CDR3: CASSRQGATEAFF